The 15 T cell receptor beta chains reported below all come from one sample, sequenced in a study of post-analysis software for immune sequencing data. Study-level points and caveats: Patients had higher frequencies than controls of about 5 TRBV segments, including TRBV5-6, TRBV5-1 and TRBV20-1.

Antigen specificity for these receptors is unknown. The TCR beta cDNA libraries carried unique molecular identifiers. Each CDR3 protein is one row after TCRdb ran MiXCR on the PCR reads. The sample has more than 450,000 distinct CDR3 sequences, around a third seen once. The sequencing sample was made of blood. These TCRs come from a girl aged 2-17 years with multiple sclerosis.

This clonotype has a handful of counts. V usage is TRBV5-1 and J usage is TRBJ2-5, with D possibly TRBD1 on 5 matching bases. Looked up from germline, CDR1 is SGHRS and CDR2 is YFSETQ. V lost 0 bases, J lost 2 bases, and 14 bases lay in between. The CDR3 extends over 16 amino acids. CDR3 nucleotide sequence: TGCGCCAGCAGCTTGGGCGCCAGGGATGGGCAAGAGACCCAGTACTTC. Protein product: CASSLGARDGQETQYF.

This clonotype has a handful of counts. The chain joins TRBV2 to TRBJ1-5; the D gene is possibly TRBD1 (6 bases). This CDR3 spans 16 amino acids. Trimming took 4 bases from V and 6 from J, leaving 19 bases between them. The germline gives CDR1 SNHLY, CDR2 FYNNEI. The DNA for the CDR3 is TGTGCCAGCAGTGGACCCGGGACATCCCCCAGTCAGCCCCAGCATTTT. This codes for CASSGPGTSPSQPQHF.

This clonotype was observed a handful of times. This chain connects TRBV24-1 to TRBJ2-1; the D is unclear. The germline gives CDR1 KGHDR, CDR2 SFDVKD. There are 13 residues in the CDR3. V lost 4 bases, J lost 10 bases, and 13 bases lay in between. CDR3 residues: CATSEPYGYEQFF. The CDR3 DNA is TGTGCCACCAGTGAGCCGTACGGCTACGAGCAGTTCTTC.

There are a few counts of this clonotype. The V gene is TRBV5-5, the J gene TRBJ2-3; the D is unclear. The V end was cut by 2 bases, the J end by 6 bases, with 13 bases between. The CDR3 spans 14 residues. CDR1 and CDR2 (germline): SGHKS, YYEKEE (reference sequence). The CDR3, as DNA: TGTGCCAGCAGCTTCCCGAAGTTCGGGGATACGCAGTATTTT. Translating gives CASSFPKFGDTQYF.

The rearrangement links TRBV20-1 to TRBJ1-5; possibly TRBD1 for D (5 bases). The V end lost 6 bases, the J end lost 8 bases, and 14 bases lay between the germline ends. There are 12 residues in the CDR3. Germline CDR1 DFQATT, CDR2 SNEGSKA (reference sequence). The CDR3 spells CSADTGEEPQHF. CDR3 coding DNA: TGCAGTGCCGATACAGGCGAGGAGCCCCAGCATTTT.

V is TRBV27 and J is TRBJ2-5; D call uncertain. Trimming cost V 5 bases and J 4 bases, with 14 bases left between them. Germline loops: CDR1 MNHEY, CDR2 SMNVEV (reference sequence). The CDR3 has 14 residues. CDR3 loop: CASSTWAPRETQYF. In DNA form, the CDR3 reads TGTGCCAGCAGTACCTGGGCCCCGAGAGAGACCCAGTACTTC.

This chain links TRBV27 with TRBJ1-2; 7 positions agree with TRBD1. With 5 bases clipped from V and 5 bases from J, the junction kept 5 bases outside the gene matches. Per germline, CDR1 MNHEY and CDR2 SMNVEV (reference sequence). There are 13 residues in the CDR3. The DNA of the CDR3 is TGTGCCAGCAGTGGCAGGGGGGCGTATGGCTACACCTTC. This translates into CASSGRGAYGYTF.

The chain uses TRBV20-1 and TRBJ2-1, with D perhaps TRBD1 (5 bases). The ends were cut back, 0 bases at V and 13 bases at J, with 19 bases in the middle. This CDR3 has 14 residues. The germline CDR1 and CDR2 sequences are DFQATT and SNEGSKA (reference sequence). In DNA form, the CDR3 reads TGCAGTGCTAGAGATGGGTACAGGCAAGAGACCCAGTTCTTC. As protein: CSARDGYRQETQFF.

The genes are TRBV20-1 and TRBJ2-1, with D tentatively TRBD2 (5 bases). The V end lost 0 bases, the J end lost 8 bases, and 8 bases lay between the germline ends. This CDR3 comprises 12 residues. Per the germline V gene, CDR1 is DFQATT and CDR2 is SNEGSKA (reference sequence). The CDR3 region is CSARETGYEQFF. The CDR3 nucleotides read TGCAGTGCTAGAGAAACGGGGTATGAGCAGTTCTTC.

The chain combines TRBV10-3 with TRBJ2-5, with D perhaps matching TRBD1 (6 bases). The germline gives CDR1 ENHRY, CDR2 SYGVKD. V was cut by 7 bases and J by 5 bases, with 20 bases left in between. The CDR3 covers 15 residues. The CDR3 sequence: CAIKSSGHQGETQYF. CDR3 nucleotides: TGTGCCATCAAGTCGTCGGGACATCAGGGGGAGACCCAGTACTTC.

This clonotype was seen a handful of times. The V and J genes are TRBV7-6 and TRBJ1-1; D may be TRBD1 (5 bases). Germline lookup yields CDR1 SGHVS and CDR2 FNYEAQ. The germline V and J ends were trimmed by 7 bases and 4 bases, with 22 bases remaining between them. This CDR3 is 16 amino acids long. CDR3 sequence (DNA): TGTGCCAGCATCGGTGGTGCGGCCCTGAGGGGCACTGAAGCTTTCTTT. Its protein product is CASIGGAALRGTEAFF.

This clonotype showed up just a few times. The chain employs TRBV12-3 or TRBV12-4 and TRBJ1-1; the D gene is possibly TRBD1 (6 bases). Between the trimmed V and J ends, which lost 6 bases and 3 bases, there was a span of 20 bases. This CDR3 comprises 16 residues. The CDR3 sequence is CASSHHHREGDTEAFF. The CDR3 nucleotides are TGTGCCAGCAGCCATCATCACAGGGAAGGGGACACTGAAGCTTTCTTT.

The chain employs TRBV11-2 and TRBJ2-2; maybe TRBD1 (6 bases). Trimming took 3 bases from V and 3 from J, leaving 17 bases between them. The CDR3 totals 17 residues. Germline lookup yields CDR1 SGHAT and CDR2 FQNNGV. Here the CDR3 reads CASSFHRAGEYTGELFF. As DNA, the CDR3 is TGTGCCAGCAGCTTCCACCGGGCAGGGGAGTACACCGGGGAGCTGTTTTTT.

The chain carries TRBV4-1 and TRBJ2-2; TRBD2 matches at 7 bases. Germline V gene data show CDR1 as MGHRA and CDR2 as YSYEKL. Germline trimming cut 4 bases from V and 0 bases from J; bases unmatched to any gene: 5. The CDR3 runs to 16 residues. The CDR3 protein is CASSLSGPANTGELFF. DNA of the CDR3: TGCGCCAGCAGCCTTAGCGGGCCCGCGAACACCGGGGAGCTGTTTTTT.

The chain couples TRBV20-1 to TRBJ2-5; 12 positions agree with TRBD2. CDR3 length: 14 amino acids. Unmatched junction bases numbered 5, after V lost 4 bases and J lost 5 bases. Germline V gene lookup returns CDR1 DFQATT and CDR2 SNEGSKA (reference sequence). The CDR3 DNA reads TGCAGTGCTATAACTAGCGGGGGGTGGGAGACCCAGTACTTC. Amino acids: CSAITSGGWETQYF.